This T cell receptor (beta chain) was observed in a study of blood T cell repertoires in COVID-19. Study background: The United States, Italy and Spain provided the acute and convalescent COVID-19 samples. T cells, B-cell-depleted T cells, or PBMCs provided the cDNA or gDNA that served as material.

CDR3 length equals 16 residues. From germline, CDR1 is MNHEY and CDR2 SVGAGI. V lost 0 bases and J lost 1, with 10 bases in between. Source study methods: Amplification of reference gene primers provided the estimated nucleated cell counts. The method was immunoSEQ multiplex PCR; TCRdb's version includes in-frame clones alone and lacks a portion of them. V and J calls and clone size are given by that table; D and trimming were obtained from the DNA. The sample shows some 72,000 clones, roughly 89% of them seen only once. J is TRBJ2-1 and V is TRBV6-5; TRBD1 is a possible D gene (5 bases). This TCR derives from a man aged 45-65 years with active COVID-19. Sequenced: peripheral blood. The CDR3 nucleotides are TGTGCCAGCAGTTACTCATGGCAGGGATCCTACAATGAGCAGTTCTTC. Its translation: CASSYSWQGSYNEQFF.